This TCR beta chain emerged from a study of human T cells and chemical hapten exposure. Individual cDNA molecules received unique molecular identifiers in the library. TCRdb re-derived calls from the RACE reads in MiXCR, one entry per CDR3 protein. The table shows around 150,000 distinct CDR3 sequences, with about 14% occurring only once. Documented time point: patch test 1, 2 weeks after DPC sensitization. Treatment indicated: therapeutic diphenylcyclopropenone sensitization with weekly scalp DPC. Blood sampling occurred before each patch-test application. The CDR3 totals 13 residues. Germline loops: CDR1 SEHNR, CDR2 FQNEAQ (reference sequence). The V end lost 1 base, the J end lost 10 bases, and 8 bases lay between the germline ends.

This receptor was obtained from a woman in her twenties or thirties with alopecia areata. Some clones in this sample may be carry-over from other donors' samples. The sample in question was whole blood, obtained in connection with sensitization to the hapten diphenylcyclopropenone (DPC). J is TRBJ1-6 and V is TRBV7-9; D gene ambiguous. CDR3 protein: CASSLDPPSPLHF. The CDR3 DNA sequence: TGTGCCAGCAGCTTAGACCCTCCGTCACCCCTCCACTTT.